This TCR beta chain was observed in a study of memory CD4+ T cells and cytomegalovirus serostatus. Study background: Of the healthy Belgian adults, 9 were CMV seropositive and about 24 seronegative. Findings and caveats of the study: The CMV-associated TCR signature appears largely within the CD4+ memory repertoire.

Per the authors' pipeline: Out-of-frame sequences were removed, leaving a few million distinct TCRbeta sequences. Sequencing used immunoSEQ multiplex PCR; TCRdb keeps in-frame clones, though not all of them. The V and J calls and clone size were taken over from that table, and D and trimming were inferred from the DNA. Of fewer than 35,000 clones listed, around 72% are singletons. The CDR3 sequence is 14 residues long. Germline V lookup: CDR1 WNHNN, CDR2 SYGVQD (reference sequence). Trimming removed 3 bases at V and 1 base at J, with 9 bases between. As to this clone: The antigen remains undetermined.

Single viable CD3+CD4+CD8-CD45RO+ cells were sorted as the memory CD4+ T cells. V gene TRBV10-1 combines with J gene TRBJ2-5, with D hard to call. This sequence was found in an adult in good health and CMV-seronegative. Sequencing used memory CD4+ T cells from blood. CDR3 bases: TGCGCCAGCAGTGATGGTCGGTCCCAAGAGACCCAGTACTTC. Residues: CASSDGRSQETQYF.